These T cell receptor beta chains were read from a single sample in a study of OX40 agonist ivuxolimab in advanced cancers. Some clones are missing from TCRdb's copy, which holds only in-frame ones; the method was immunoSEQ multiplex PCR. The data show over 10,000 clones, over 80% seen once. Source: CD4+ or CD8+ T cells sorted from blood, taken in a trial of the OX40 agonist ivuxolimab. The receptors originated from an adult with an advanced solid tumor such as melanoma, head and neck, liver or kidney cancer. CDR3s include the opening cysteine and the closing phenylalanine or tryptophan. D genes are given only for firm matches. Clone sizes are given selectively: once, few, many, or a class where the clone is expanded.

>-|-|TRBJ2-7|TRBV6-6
CASSPAWVYEQYF
TGTGCCAGCAGCCCTGCGTGGGTTTACGAGCAGTACTTC
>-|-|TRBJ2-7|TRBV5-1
CASSPRQYEQYF
TGCGCCAGCAGCCCCCGACAGTACGAGCAGTACTTC
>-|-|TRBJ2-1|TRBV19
CASSRAGGYYNEQFF
TGTGCCAGTAGTCGGGCTGGTGGCTACTACAATGAGCAGTTCTTC
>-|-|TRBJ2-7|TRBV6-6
CASSYPQAPLYEQYF
TGTGCCAGCAGTTACCCCCAGGCTCCTCTCTACGAGCAGTACTTC
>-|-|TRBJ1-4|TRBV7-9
CASSLYFDRSNEKLFF
TGTGCCAGCAGCCTATATTTCGACAGGTCGAATGAAAAACTGTTTTTT
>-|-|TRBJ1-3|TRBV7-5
CATDSTGSGGNTIYF
TGTGCCACCGATTCGACAGGGAGCGGTGGAAACACCATATATTTT
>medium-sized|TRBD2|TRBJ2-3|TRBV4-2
CASSQEAGGPDTQYF
TGTGCCAGCAGCCAAGAAGCGGGGGGGCCAGATACGCAGTATTTT
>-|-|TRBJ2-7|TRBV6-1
CASSLTRAATYEQYF
TGTGCCAGCAGCCTCACTAGGGCAGCCACCTACGAGCAGTACTTC
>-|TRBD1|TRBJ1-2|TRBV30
CAHRDREAGYTF
TGTGCCCACCGGGACAGGGAGGCGGGCTACACCTTC
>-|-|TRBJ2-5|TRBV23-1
CASEWVQYF
TGCGCCAGCGAGTGGGTCCAGTACTTC
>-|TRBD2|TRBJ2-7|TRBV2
CASSEFLAGDPWEQYF
TGTGCCAGCAGTGAATTCCTAGCGGGAGACCCCTGGGAGCAGTACTTC
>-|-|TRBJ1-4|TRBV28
CASSRRGAEKLFF
TGTGCCAGCAGCCGGAGGGGGGCGGAAAAACTGTTTTTT
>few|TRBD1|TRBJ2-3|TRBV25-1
CASSEYGTGPDTQYF
TGTGCCAGCAGTGAATATGGGACAGGGCCGGATACGCAGTATTTT
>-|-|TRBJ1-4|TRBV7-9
CASSFGRSNEKLFF
TGTGCCAGCAGCTTTGGACGGTCAAATGAAAAACTGTTTTTT
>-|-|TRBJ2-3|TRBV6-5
CASSYRGLTDTQYF
TGTGCCAGCAGTTATAGAGGGCTTACAGATACGCAGTATTTT
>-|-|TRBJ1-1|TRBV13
CASSLGRRGTEAFF
TGTGCCAGCAGCTTGGGGCGGCGGGGTACTGAAGCTTTCTTT
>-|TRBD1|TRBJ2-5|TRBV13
CASSPRQGARQETQYF
TGTGCCAGCAGCCCCCGACAGGGGGCGAGACAAGAGACCCAGTACTTC
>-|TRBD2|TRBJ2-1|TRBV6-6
CASSYSGSSYNEQFF
TGTGCCAGCAGTTACAGCGGGAGCTCCTACAATGAGCAGTTCTTC
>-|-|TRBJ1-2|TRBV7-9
CASSLAVGVGYGYTF
TGTGCCAGCAGCTTAGCGGTGGGCGTGGGCTATGGCTACACCTTC
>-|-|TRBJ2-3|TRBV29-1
CSVAGTHSMNAPADTQYF
TGCAGCGTTGCCGGGACTCACTCCATGAACGCCCCAGCAGATACGCAGTATTTT
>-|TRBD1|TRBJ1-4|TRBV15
CATSGSRTGKEKLFF
TGTGCCACCAGCGGTTCCAGGACAGGGAAAGAAAAACTGTTTTTT